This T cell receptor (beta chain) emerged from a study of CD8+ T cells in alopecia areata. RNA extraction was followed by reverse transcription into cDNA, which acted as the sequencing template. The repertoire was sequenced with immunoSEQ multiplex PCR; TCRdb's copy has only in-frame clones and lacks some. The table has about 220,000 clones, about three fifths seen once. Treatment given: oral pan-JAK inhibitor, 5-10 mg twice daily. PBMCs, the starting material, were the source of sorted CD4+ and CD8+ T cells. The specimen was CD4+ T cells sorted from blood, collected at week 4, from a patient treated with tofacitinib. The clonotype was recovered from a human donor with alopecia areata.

The CDR3 sequence is CAWSGGQDTQYF. The CDR3 nucleotides read TGTGCCTGGAGTGGAGGTCAAGATACGCAGTATTTT. V and J are TRBV30 and TRBJ2-3, with D unclear. This CDR3 comprises 12 residues. The germline CDR1 and CDR2 sequences are GTSNPN and SVGIG (reference sequence). V was shortened by 1 base and J by 5 bases, with 7 bases between the two germline ends.